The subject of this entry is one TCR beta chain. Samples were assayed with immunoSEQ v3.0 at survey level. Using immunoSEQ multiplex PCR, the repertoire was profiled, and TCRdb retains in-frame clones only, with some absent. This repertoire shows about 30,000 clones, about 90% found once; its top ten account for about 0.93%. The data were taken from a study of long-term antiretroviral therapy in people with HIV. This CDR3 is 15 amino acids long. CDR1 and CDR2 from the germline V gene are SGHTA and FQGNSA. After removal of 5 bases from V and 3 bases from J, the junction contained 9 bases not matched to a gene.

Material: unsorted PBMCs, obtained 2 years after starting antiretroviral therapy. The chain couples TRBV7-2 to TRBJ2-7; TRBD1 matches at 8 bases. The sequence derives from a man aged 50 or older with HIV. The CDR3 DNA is TGTGCCAGCAGCCGTGGACAGGGAATGGACTACGAGCAGTACTTC. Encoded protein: CASSRGQGMDYEQYF.